This T cell receptor (beta chain) emerged from a study of post-analysis software for immune sequencing data. Overall study findings and caveats: About five TRBV segments occurring more often in patients than controls included TRBV5-6, TRBV5-1 and TRBV20-1. Samples made in the same batch grouped tightly together by F measure. Significantly lower normalized Chao1 diversity was found in patients with multiple sclerosis relative to controls.

Incorporated into the TCR beta cDNA libraries were unique molecular identifiers, which served to reduce PCR and sequencing biases. TCRdb reprocessed the PCR reads via MiXCR and lists one record per CDR3 protein. The table records 750,000 to 950,000 distinct CDR3 sequences, about 45% of them present only once. V trimming: 4 bases; J trimming: 6 bases; junction bases outside the gene matches: 13. This CDR3 has 17 residues. Germline lookup yields CDR1 MNHEY and CDR2 SVGAGI. Concerning this clonotype itself: Its antigen is not identified.

The specimen was blood. This rearrangement joins TRBV6-5 to TRBJ2-3; 10 bases agree with TRBD2. This TCR was sampled from a girl aged 10 to 17 with multiple sclerosis. The CDR3 loop is CASSSATPGLAPDTQYF. In nucleotides, the CDR3 is TGTGCCAGCAGTTCCGCTACACCGGGACTAGCGCCCGATACGCAGTATTTT.